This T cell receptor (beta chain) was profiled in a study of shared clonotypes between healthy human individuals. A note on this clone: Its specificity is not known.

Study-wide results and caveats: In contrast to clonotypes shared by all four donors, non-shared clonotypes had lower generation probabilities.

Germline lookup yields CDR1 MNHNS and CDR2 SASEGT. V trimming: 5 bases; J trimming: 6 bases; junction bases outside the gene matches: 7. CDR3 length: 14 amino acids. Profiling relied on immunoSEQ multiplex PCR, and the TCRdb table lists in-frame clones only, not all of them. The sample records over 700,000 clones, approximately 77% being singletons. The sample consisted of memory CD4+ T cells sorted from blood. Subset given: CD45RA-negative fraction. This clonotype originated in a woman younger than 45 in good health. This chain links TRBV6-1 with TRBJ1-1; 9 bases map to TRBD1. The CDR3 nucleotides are TGTGCCAGCAGTACCGGGGACAGGGTTCCTGAAGCTTTCTTT. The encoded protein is CASSTGDRVPEAFF.